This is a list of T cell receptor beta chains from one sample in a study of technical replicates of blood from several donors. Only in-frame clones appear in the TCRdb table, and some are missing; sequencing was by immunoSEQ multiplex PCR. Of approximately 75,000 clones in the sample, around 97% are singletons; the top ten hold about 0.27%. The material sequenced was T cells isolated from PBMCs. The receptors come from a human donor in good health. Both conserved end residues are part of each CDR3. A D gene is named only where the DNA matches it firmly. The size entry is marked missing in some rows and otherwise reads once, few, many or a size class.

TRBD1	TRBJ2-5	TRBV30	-	CAWRDRGKQETQYF	TGTGCCTGGCGGGACAGGGGAAAACAAGAGACCCAGTACTTC
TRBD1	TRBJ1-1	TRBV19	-	CASSATGKTEAFF	TGTGCCAGTAGTGCGACAGGGAAAACTGAAGCTTTCTTT
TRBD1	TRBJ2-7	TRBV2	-	CASSETGYVHEQYF	TGTGCCAGCAGTGAGACAGGGTATGTCCACGAGCAGTACTTC
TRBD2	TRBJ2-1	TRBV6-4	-	CASSDSTGGRVQFF	TGTGCCAGCAGTGACTCAACGGGAGGGCGGGTGCAGTTCTTC
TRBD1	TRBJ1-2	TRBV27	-	CASSFYAKTGGANYGYTF	TGTGCCAGCAGTTTCTACGCAAAAACAGGGGGCGCAAACTATGGCTACACCTTC
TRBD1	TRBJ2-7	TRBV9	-	CASSVNPGQGAYEQYF	TGTGCCAGCAGCGTAAATCCGGGACAGGGGGCGTACGAGCAGTACTTC
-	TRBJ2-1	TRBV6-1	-	CASSASRAGEQFF	TGTGCCAGCAGTGCATCTCGGGCGGGTGAGCAGTTCTTC
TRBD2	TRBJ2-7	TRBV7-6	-	CASSPGSGSSYEQYF	TGTGCCAGCAGCCCCGGAAGCGGGAGCTCCTACGAGCAGTACTTC
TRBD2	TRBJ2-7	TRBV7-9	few	CASSSDGTSGRRYEQYF	TGTGCCAGCAGCTCCGACGGGACTAGCGGGAGGAGGTACGAGCAGTACTTC
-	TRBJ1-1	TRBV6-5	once	CASSVEQGVGTEAFF	TGTGCCAGCAGTGTAGAACAGGGCGTTGGGACTGAAGCTTTCTTT
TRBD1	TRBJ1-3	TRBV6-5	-	CASSYEGQGLRNTIYF	TGTGCCAGCAGTTACGAGGGACAGGGATTAAGAAACACCATATATTTT
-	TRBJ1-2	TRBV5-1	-	CASSLKRLGEGYTF	TGCGCCAGCAGCTTGAAGCGGCTCGGCGAGGGCTACACCTTC
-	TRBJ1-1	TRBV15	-	CATSRDPQYTEAFF	TGTGCCACCAGCAGAGATCCACAGTACACTGAAGCTTTCTTT